This T cell receptor beta chain appears in the sequencing data of a study of blood T cell repertoires in COVID-19. Study context: COVID-19 samples from acute and convalescent phases originated in the United States, Italy and Spain. PBMCs, B-cell-depleted T cells, or T cells provided the cDNA or gDNA that made up the material.

Germline values: CDR1 SGHRS, CDR2 YFSETQ. Trimming stripped 0 bases from V and 7 bases from J, with 5 bases between. The CDR3 loop spans 13 amino acids. Original handling: Reference gene primer amplification gave nucleated cell count estimates. Profiling relied on immunoSEQ multiplex PCR, and the TCRdb table lists in-frame clones only, not all of them. V and J calls and clone size are copied from that table; D and trimming were computed from the DNA. The profile shows around 70,000 clones, about 91% of them singletons. The receptor comes from a woman aged 60-70 years with active COVID-19. Input material: peripheral blood. The chain is built from TRBV5-1 and TRBJ1-6; no clear D gene. As DNA, the CDR3 is TGCGCCAGCAGCTTGGCTGCGAATTCACCCCTCCACTTT. Residues: CASSLAANSPLHF.